Only one count was recorded for the clone carrying this TCR beta chain. Profiling relied on immunoSEQ multiplex PCR, and the TCRdb table lists in-frame clones only, not all of them. The sample has nearly 300,000 clones; over 85% are singletons. The data were taken from a study of blood T cell repertoires in COVID-19. V lost 4 bases, J lost 7 bases, and 17 bases lay in between. Per germline, CDR1 SGHTA and CDR2 FQGNSA. The CDR3 sequence is 14 residues long. Sequencing was carried out using PBMCs or T cells enriched from blood (not recorded which). The sequence came from a woman aged 50 to 60 who had been exposed to COVID-19. The rearrangement uses TRBV7-2 and TRBJ2-7; tentatively, D is TRBD2 (5 bases). CDR3: CASSSTLPTGEQYF. Here the CDR3 DNA reads TGTGCCAGCAGCTCGACTCTGCCAACGGGGGAGCAGTACTTC.